A single count supports the clone carrying this T cell receptor beta chain. As yet, its antigen is unknown. These data come from a study of T cell responses to AZD1222 COVID-19 vaccine. The CDR3 spans 15 residues. Per germline, CDR1 SQVTM and CDR2 ANQGSEA. V shed 2 bases, J shed 0 bases, and the junction held 3 bases outside the gene matches. Regarding the study as a whole: Once two AZD1222 doses were given, Spike-specific TCR breadth and depth went up.

The table came from immunoSEQ multiplex PCR; TCRdb's copy has only in-frame clones and leaves some out. The sample lists 95,000 to 100,000 clones; approximately 87% were seen once. This sequence joins TRBV29-1 and TRBJ2-1; TRBD2 matches at 8 bases. This clonotype was sampled from an adult who received the AZD1222 COVID-19 vaccine. The sample consisted of peripheral blood, taken 28 days after the second AZD1222 dose. CDR3 nucleotides: TGCAGCGTTGAATCGCGGGAGGCCTCCTACAATGAGCAGTTCTTC. It encodes CSVESREASYNEQFF.